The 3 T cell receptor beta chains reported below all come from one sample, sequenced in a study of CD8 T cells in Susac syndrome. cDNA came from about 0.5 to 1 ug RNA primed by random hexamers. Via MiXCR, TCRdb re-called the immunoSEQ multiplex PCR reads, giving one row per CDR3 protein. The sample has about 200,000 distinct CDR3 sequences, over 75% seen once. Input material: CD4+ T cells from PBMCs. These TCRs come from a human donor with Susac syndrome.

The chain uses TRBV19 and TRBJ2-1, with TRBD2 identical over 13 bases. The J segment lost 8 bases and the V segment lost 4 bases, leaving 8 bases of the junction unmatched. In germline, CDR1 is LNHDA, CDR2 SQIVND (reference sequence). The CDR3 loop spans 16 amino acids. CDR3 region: CASSTLGTSGMDEQFF. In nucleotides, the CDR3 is TGTGCCAGTAGTACCCTTGGGACTAGCGGGATGGATGAGCAGTTCTTC.

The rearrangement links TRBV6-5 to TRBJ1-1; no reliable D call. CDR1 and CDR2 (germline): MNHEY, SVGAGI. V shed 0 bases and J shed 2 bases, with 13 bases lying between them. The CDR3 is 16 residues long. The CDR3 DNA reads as TGTGCCAGCAGTTACTCGAGGCTCAGACTAAACACTGAAGCTTTCTTT. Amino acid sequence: CASSYSRLRLNTEAFF.

The CDR3 protein is CASSFTQGDYGYTF. CDR3 DNA sequence: TGTGCCAGCAGCTTTACCCAGGGGGACTATGGCTACACCTTC. This chain uses TRBV7-9 with TRBJ1-2; 7 nucleotides agree with TRBD1. The CDR3 totals 14 residues. The germline V gene encodes CDR1 SEHNR and CDR2 FQNEAQ (reference sequence). V shed 3 bases and J 3 bases; nucleotides not matched to a gene: 4.